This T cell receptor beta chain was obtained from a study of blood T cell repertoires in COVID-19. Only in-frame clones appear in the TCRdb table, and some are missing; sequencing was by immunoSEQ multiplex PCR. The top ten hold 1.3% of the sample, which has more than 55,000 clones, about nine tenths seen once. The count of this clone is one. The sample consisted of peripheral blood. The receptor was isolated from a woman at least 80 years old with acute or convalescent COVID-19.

The DNA for the CDR3 is TGTGCCAGCAGTTACTCAGGCGGGGAGGACACCGGGGAGCTGTTTTTT. Protein product: CASSYSGGEDTGELFF. The chain employs TRBV6-5 and TRBJ2-2; TRBD2 might be the D (6 bases). Germline loops: CDR1 MNHEY, CDR2 SVGAGI. The CDR3 consists of 16 residues. The V and J ends lost 0 bases and 3 bases respectively, with 11 bases between them.